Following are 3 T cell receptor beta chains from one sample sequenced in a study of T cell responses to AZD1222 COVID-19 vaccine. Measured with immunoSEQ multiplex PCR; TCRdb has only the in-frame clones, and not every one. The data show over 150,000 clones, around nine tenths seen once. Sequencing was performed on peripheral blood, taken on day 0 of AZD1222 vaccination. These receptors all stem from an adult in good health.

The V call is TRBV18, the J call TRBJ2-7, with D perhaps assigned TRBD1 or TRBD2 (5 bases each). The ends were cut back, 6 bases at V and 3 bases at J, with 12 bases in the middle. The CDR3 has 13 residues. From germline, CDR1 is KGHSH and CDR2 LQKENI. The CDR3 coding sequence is TGTGCCAGCTCCCTCGGGACGGACTACGAGCAGTACTTC. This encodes CASSLGTDYEQYF.

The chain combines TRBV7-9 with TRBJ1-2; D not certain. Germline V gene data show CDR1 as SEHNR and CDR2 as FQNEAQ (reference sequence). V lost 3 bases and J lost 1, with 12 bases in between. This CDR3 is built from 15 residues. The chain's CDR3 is CASSFIQVFNYGYTF. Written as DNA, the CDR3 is TGTGCCAGCAGCTTTATTCAGGTGTTTAACTATGGCTACACCTTC.

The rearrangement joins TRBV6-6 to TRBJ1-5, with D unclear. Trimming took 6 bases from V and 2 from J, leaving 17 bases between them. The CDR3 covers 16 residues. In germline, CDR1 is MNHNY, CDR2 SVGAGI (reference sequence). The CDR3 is CASRPGLWSGNQPQHF. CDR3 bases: TGTGCCAGCAGACCCGGACTCTGGAGTGGCAATCAGCCCCAGCATTTT.